The 5 T cell receptor beta chains listed next were all sequenced from one sample in a study of regulatory T cells in long-lasting Graves disease. Building of the TCR beta libraries involved iRepertoire HTBI primers and Arm-PCR of CDR3 regions. TCRdb processed the multiplex PCR reads anew with MiXCR; each CDR3 protein has one entry. This sample has about 540,000 distinct CDR3 sequences, with about 13% found just once. Time point defined: newly diagnosed GD, antithyroid drugs for less than 3 months. Generation of the TCR library employed RNA extracted from PBMCs. This sample also appeared in a second study, on T cells in Graves' hyperthyroidism and ophthalmopathy.

The material sequenced was peripheral blood mononuclear cells (PBMCs), taken at new diagnosis, from a patient treated with antithyroid drugs. These TCRs come from a young man with Graves disease.

This clonotype showed up many times. The rearrangement links TRBV29-1 to TRBJ2-1, with TRBD2 matching over 11 bases. Germline V gene sequence: CDR1 SQVTM, CDR2 ANQGSEA. V gave up 4 bases and J gave up 4 bases; unmatched junction bases: 9. The CDR3 contains 16 residues. The CDR3 loop is CSVGTSGSIGYNEQFF. In nucleotides, the CDR3 is TGCAGCGTTGGGACTAGCGGGTCCATCGGGTACAATGAGCAGTTCTTC.

This clonotype was observed at least ten times. The chain employs TRBV7-2 and TRBJ2-5; 7 nucleotides match TRBD2. Unmatched junction bases numbered 8, after V lost 2 bases and J lost 2 bases. The CDR3 runs to 16 residues. CDR1 and CDR2 from the germline V gene are SGHTA and FQGNSA. The CDR3 spells CASSLRGLAVQETQYF. In DNA, the CDR3 is TGTGCCAGCAGCTTAAGGGGCCTAGCGGTTCAAGAGACCCAGTACTTC.

About this clonotype: A much larger clone differs by one base, so this may be a read error. The CDR3 end shows no conserved phenylalanine or tryptophan, and so a read error is likely. The CDR3 bases are TGTGCCAGCAGTTACACACAGACTGGATCCTACGAGCAGTACTCC. Translated, it gives CASSYTQTGSYEQYS. The gene calls are TRBV6-5 and TRBJ2-7, with D hard to call. The CDR3 loop spans 15 amino acids. In germline, CDR1 is MNHEY, CDR2 SVGAGI. The V and J ends lost 2 bases and 1 base respectively, with 12 bases between them.

This clonotype has ten or more counts. The chain couples TRBV6-9 to TRBJ1-1; no reliable D call. Germline CDR1 MNHGY, CDR2 SVAAGI. This CDR3 is built from 16 residues. V shed 3 bases and J shed 1 base, with 15 bases lying between them. The CDR3 sequence: CASSYSSIRKNTEAFF. The CDR3 nucleotides are TGTGCCAGCAGTTACTCATCGATTCGCAAGAACACTGAAGCTTTCTTT.

A remark on this clonotype: This may arise from a read error, as a much more abundant clone is one base away. The V gene is TRBV6-9, the J gene TRBJ1-1; TRBD1 might be the D (5 bases). V lost 3 bases and J lost 3, with 8 bases in between. Germline CDR1 reads MNHGY; CDR2 reads SVAAGI. The CDR3 loop spans 13 amino acids. CDR3 DNA: TGTGCCAGCAGTTACCCGGGGGACACTGAAGCTTTCTTT. As protein: CASSYPGDTEAFF.